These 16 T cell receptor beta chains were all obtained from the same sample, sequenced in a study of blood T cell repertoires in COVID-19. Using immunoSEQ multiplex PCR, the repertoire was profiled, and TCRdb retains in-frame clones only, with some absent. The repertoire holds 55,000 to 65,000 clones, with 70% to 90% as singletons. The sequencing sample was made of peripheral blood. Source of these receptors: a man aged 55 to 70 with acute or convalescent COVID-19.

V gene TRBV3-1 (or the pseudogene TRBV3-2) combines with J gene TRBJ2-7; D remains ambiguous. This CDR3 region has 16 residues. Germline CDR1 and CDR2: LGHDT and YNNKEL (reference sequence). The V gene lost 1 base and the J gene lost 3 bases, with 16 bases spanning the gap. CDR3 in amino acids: CASSQGAGIKIYEQYF. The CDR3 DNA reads TGTGCCAGCAGCCAAGGGGCAGGTATAAAAATCTACGAGCAGTACTTC.

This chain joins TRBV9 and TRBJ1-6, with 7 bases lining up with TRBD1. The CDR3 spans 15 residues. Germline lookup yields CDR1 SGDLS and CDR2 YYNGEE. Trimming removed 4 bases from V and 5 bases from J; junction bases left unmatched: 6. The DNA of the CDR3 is TGTGCCAGCAGCCCTCCGGGACAGCATAATTCACCCCTCCACTTT. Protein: CASSPPGQHNSPLHF.

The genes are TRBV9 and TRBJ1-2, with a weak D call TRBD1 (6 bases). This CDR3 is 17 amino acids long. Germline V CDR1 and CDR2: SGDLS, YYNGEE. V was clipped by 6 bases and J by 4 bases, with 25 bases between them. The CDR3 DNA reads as TGTGCCAGCACTAAAAGTCCCGGGCAGGGGAGTACCTATGGCTACACCTTC. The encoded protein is CASTKSPGQGSTYGYTF.

The CDR3 bases are TGTGCCACCCAGACCCAACAGGGGAACTATGGCTACACCTTC. Residues: CATQTQQGNYGYTF. The V and J genes are TRBV19 and TRBJ1-2; 7 bases are a match to TRBD1. J was trimmed by 2 bases and V by 10 bases; bases with no gene match: 10. The CDR3 has 14 residues. Germline-derived CDR1 and CDR2 are LNHDA and SQIVND (reference sequence). The whole variable domain, remainder taken from reference TRBV19 and TRBJ1-2, is DGGITQSPKYLFRKEGQNVTLSCEQNLNHDAMYWYRQDPGQGLRLIYYSQIVNDFQKGDIAEGYSVSREKKESFPLTVTSAQKNPTAFYLCATQTQQGNYGYTFGSGTRLTVV.

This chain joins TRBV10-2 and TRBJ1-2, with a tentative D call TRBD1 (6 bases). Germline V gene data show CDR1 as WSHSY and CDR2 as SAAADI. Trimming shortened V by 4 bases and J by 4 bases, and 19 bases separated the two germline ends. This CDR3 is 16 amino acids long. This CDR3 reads CASSARGAEARYGYTF. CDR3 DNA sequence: TGCGCCAGCAGTGCGCGGGGGGCAGAAGCGCGCTATGGCTACACCTTC.

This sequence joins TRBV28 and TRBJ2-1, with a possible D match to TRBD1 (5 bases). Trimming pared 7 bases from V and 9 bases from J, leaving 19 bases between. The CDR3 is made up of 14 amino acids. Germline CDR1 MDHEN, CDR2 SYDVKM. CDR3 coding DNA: TGTGCCAGCACCTTCAGGCTTTTTGGGGCTGAGCAGTTCTTC. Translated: CASTFRLFGAEQFF.

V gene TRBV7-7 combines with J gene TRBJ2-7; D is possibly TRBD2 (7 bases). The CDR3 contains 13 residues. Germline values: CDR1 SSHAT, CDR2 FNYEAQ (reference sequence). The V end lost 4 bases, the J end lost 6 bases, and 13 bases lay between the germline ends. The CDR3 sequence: CASSSGGGGEQYF. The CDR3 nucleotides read TGTGCCAGCAGCTCTGGCGGGGGCGGCGAGCAGTACTTC.

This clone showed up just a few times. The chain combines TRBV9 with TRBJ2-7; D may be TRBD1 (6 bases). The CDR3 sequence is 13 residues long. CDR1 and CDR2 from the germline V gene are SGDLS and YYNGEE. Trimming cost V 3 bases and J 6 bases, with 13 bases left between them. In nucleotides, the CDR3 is TGTGCCAGCAGCGCTTATCTAGGGGGCGAGCAGTACTTC. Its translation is CASSAYLGGEQYF.

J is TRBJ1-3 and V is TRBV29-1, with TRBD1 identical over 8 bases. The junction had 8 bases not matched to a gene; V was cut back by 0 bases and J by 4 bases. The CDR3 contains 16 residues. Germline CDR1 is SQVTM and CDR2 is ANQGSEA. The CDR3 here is CSVEDADRDRGNTIYF. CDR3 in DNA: TGCAGCGTTGAAGACGCGGACAGGGACCGAGGAAACACCATATATTTT.

This CDR3 is CASSQDPLGRLNNYGYTF. CDR3 nucleotide sequence: TGTGCCAGCAGCCAAGATCCCCTCGGGAGGCTTAATAACTATGGCTACACCTTC. The chain uses TRBV4-2 and TRBJ1-2; D not certain. The germline V and J ends were trimmed by 0 bases and 1 base, with 18 bases remaining between them. Germline values: CDR1 LGHNA, CDR2 YNFKEQ. The CDR3 consists of 18 residues.

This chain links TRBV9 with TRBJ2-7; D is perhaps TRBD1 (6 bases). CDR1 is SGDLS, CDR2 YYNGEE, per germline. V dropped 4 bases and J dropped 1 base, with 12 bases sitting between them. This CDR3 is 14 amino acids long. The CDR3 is CASSPGQSSYEQYF. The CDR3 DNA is TGTGCCAGCAGCCCAGGACAGTCTTCCTACGAGCAGTACTTC.

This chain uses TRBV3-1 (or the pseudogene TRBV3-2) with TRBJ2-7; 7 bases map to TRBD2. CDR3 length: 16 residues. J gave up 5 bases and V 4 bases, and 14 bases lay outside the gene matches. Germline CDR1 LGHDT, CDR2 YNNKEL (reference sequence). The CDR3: CASSLRGRGGKNEQYF. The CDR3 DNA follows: TGTGCCAGCAGCCTCCGAGGTCGGGGAGGGAAGAACGAGCAGTACTTC.

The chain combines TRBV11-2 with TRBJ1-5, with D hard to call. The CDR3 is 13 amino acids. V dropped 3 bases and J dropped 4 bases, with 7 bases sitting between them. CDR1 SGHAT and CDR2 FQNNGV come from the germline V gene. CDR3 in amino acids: CASSFGPNQPQHF. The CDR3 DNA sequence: TGTGCCAGCAGCTTTGGCCCTAATCAGCCCCAGCATTTT.

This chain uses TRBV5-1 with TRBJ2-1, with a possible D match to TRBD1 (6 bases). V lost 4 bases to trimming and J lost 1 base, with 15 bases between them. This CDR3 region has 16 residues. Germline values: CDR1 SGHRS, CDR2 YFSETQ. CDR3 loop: CASSPTQQGSYNEQFF. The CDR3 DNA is TGCGCCAGCAGCCCAACCCAACAGGGATCCTACAATGAGCAGTTCTTC. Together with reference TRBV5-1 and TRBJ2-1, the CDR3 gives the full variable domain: KAGVTQTPRYLIKTRGQQVTLSCSPISGHRSVSWYQQTPGQGLQFLFEYFSETQRNKGNFPGRFSGRQFSNSRSEMNVSTLELGDSALYLCASSPTQQGSYNEQFFGPGTRLTVL.

CDR3 coding DNA: TGTGCCAGCAGCCGACTAAGCAATGAGCAGTTCTTC. Protein sequence: CASSRLSNEQFF. V and J are TRBV14 and TRBJ2-1; tentative D call: TRBD2 (5 bases). CDR1 is SGHDN, CDR2 FVKESK, per germline. The CDR3 spans 12 residues. V lost 4 bases to trimming and J lost 6 bases, with 7 bases between them.

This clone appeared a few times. CDR3 sequence: CASSIGRQLLRSYNEQFF. The DNA of the CDR3 is TGTGCCAGTAGTATCGGGAGACAACTCCTTCGCTCCTACAATGAGCAGTTCTTC. The V gene is TRBV19, the J gene TRBJ2-1, with a tentative D call TRBD2 (6 bases). Deletions cut 3 bases from V and 0 bases from J, with 18 bases between. This CDR3 region has 18 residues. Germline V CDR1 and CDR2: LNHDA, SQIVND (reference sequence).